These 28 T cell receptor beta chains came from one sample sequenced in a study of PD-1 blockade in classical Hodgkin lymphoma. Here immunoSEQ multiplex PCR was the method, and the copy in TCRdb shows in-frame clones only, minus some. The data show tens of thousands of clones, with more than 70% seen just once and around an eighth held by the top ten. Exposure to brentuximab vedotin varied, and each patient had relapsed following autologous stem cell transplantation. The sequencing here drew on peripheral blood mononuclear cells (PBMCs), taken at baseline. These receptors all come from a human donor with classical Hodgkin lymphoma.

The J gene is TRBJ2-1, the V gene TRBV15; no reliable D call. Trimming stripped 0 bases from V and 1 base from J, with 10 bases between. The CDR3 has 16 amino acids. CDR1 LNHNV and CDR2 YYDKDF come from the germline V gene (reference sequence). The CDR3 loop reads CATSRDRRRSYNEQFF. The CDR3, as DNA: TGTGCCACCAGCAGAGATAGGCGGAGATCCTACAATGAGCAGTTCTTC.

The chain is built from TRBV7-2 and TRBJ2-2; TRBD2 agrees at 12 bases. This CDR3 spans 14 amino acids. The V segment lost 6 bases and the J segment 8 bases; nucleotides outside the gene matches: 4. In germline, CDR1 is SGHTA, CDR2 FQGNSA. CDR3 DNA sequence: TGTGCCAGCAGGTCCGGGACTAGCGGGGGGGAGCTGTTTTTT. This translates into CASRSGTSGGELFF.

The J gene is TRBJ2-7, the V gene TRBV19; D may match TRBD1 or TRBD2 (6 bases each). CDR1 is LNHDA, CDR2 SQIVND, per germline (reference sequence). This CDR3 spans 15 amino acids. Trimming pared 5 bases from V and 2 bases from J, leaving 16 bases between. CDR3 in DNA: TGTGCCAGTAGTCCTCCCATAGGGGGGACCTACGAGCAGTACTTC. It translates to CASSPPIGGTYEQYF.

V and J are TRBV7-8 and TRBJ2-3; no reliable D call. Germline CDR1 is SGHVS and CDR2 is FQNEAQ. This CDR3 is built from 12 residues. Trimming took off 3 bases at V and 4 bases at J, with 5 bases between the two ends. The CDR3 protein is CASSLRPDTQYF. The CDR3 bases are TGTGCCAGCAGCTTGCGGCCAGATACGCAGTATTTT. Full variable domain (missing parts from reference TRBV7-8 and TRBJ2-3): GAGVSQSPRYKVAKRGQDVALRCDPISGHVSLFWYQQALGQGPEFLTYFQNEAQLDKSGLPSDRFFAERPEGSVSTLKIQRTQQEDSAVYLCASSLRPDTQYFGPGTRLTVL.

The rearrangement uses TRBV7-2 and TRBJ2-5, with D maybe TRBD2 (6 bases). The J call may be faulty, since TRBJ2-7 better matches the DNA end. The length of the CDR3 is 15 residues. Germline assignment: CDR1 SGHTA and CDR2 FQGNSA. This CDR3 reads CASSAGLLRAYEQYF. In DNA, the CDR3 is TGTGCCAGCAGCGCGGGACTCCTCAGGGCCTACGAGCAGTACTTC.

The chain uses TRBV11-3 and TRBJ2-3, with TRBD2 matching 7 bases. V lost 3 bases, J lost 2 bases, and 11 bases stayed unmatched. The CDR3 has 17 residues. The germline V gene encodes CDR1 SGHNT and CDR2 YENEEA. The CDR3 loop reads CASSFPPTGGYTDTQYF. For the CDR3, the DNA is TGTGCCAGCAGCTTCCCTCCAACGGGAGGTTACACAGATACGCAGTATTTT.

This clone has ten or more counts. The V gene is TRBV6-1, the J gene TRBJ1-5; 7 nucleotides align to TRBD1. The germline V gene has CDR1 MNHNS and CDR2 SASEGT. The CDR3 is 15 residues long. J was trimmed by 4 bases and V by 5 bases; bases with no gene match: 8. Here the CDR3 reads CASSRGGGENQPQHF. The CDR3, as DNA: TGTGCCAGCAGTCGGGGAGGGGGCGAGAATCAGCCCCAGCATTTT.

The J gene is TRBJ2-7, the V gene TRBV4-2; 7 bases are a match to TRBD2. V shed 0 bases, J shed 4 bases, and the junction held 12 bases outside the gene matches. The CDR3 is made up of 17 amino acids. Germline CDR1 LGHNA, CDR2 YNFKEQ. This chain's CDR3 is CASSQELFPGLSYEQYF. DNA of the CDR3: TGTGCCAGCAGCCAAGAACTGTTTCCGGGACTATCTTACGAGCAGTACTTC.

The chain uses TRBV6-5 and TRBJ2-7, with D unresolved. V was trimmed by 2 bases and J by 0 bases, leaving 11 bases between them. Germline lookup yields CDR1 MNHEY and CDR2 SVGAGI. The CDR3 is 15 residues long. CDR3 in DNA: TGTGCCAGCAGTTACGGGCCTTCGAGCTCCTACGAGCAGTACTTC. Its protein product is CASSYGPSSSYEQYF.

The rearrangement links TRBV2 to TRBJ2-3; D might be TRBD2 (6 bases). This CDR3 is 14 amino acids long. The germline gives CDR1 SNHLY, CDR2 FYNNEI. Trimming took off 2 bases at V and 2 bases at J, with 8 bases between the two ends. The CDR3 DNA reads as TGTGCCAGCAGTGAATGGGGGGTCACAGATACGCAGTATTTT. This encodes CASSEWGVTDTQYF.

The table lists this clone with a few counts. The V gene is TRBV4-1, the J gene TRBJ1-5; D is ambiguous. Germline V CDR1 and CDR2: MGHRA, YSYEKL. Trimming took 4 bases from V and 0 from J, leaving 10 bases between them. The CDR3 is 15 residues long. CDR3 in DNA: TGCGCCAGCAGCCGCAAGGAGGGTAGCAATCAGCCCCAGCATTTT. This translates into CASSRKEGSNQPQHF.

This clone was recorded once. CDR3 loop: CASSPTRASSYEQYF. CDR3 coding DNA: TGTGCCAGCAGCCCAACCAGGGCTAGCTCCTACGAGCAGTACTTC. This chain uses TRBV6-1 with TRBJ2-7, with D perhaps TRBD1 (5 bases). The CDR3 sequence is 15 residues long. V was pared by 6 bases and J by 0 bases, with 15 bases between. Germline V CDR1 and CDR2: MNHNS, SASEGT.

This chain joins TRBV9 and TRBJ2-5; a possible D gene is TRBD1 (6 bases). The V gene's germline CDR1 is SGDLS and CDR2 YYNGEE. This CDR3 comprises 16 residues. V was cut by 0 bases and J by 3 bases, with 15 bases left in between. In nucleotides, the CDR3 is TGTGCCAGCAGCGTAGGCACCCTGGACAGTGAAGAGACCCAGTACTTC. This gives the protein CASSVGTLDSEETQYF.

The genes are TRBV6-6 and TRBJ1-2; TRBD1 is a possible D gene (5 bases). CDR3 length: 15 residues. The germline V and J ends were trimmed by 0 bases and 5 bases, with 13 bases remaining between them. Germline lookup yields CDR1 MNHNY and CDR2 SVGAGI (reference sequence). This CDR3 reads CASSYSSGQGYGYTF. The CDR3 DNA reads TGTGCCAGCAGTTACTCGAGCGGGCAGGGTTATGGCTACACCTTC.

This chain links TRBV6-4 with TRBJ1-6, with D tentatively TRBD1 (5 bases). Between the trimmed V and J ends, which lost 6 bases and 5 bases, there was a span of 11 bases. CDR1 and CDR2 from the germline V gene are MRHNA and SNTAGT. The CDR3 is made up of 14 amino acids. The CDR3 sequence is CASSTSGHNSPLHF. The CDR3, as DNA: TGTGCCAGCAGCACGTCGGGACATAATTCACCCCTCCACTTT.

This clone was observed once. The CDR3 sequence: CASSLKGLSSYEQYF. The CDR3 region has the DNA TGTGCCAGCAGCTTGAAGGGCTTGAGCTCCTACGAGCAGTACTTC. The V and J genes are TRBV5-4 and TRBJ2-7, with D uncertain. The CDR3 contains 15 residues. The germline V gene encodes CDR1 SGHNT and CDR2 YYREEE (reference sequence). V lost 1 base and J lost 0, with 11 bases in between.

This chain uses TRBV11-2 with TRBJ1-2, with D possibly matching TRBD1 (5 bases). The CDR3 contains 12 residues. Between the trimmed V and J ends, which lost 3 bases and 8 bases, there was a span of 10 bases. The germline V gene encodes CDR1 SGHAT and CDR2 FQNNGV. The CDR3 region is CASSFYQGGYTF. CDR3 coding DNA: TGTGCCAGCAGCTTTTATCAGGGCGGCTACACCTTC.

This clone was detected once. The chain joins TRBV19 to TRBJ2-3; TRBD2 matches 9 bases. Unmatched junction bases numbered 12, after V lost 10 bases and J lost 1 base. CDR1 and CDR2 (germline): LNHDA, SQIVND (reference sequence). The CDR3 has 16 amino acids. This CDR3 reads CATGERGATGTDTQYF. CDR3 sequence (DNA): TGTGCCACCGGGGAGCGGGGGGCCACCGGCACAGATACGCAGTATTTT.

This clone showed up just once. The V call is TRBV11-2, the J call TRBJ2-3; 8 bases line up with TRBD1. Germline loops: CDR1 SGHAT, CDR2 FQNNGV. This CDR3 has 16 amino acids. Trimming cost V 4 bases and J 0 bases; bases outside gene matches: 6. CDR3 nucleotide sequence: TGTGCCAGCAGCTCCAGGACAGGGTCCAGCACAGATACGCAGTATTTT. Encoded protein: CASSSRTGSSTDTQYF.

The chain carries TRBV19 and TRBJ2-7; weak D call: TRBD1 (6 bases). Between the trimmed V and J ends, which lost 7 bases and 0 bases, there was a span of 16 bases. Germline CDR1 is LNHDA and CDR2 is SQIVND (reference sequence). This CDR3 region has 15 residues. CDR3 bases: TGTGCCAGTACCCCTGGGACACAACCCTCCTACGAGCAGTACTTC. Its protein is CASTPGTQPSYEQYF.

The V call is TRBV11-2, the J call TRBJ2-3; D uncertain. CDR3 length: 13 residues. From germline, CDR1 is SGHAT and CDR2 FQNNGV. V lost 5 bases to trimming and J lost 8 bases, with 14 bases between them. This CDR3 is CASSPTSYGTQYF. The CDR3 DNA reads TGTGCCAGCAGCCCAACCTCCTACGGTACGCAGTATTTT.

CDR3 in amino acids: CASSLAGGPTDTQYF. Written as DNA, the CDR3 is TGTGCCAGCAGCTTAGCGGGGGGGCCCACAGATACGCAGTATTTT. The genes are TRBV7-3 and TRBJ2-3; 9 nucleotides align to TRBD2. V shed 2 bases and J 2 bases; nucleotides not matched to a gene: 2. Germline V gene lookup returns CDR1 SGHTA and CDR2 FQGTGA. The CDR3 extends over 15 amino acids.

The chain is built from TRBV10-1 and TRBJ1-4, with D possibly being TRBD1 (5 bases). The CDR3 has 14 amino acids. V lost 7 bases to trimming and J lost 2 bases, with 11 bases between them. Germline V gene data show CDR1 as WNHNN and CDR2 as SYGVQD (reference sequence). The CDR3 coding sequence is TGCGCCAGCAAAATGACAGCGACTAATGAAAAACTGTTTTTT. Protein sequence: CASKMTATNEKLFF.

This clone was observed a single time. For the CDR3, the DNA is TGTGCCAGCAGACGACAGGGGGCAGGAAACATTCAGTACTTC. The encoded protein is CASRRQGAGNIQYF. The chain carries TRBV6-6 and TRBJ2-4, with 10 bases identical to TRBD1. The V gene end was trimmed by 6 bases and the J gene end by 6 bases; junction bases not matched to a gene: 5. There are 14 residues in the CDR3. CDR1 MNHNY and CDR2 SVGAGI come from the germline V gene (reference sequence).

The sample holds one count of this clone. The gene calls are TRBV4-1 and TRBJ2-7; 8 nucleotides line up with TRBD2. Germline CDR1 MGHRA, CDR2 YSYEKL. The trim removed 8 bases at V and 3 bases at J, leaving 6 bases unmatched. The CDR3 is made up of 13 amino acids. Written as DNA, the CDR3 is TGCGCCAGCGCCGAGGCGGGGGGCTACGAGCAGTACTTC. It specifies CASAEAGGYEQYF.

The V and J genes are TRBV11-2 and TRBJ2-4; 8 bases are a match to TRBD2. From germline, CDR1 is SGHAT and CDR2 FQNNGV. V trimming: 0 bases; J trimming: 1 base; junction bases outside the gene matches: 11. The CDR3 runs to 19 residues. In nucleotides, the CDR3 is TGTGCCAGCAGCTTAGAGCTGAGCGGGGGCTCCCTCGCCAAAAACATTCAGTACTTC. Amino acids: CASSLELSGGSLAKNIQYF.

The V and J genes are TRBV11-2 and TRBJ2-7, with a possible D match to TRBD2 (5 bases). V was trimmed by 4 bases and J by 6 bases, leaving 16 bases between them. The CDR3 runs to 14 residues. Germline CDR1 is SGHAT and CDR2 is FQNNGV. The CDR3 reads CASSWTGPDFEQYF. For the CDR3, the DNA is TGTGCCAGCAGCTGGACCGGTCCGGACTTCGAGCAGTACTTC.

The DNA of the CDR3 is TGTGCCAGCACCCCTGGGCGGGGGCTAGGGTACACTGAAGCTTTCTTT. This translates into CASTPGRGLGYTEAFF. The chain employs TRBV27 and TRBJ1-1; possible D gene TRBD1, 6 bases. This CDR3 has 16 residues. Germline lookup yields CDR1 MNHEY and CDR2 SMNVEV (reference sequence). V lost 7 bases and J 3 bases, leaving 21 bases between the germline ends.